One and the same sample provided the 30 T cell receptor beta chains below, sequenced in a study of identical twins. In TCRdb, the 5' RACE reads were re-called with MiXCR into one record per CDR3 protein. Among a few hundred thousand distinct CDR3 sequences, more than 9% were seen once, and the ten largest hold approximately 3.2%. A further study also used this sample, focusing on yellow fever vaccine responses in identical twins.

The sample comprised PBMCs. These TCRs come from a woman in her late teens or twenties in good health.

The sample holds a few counts of this clonotype. The rearrangement joins TRBV20-1 to TRBJ2-1, with D tentatively TRBD2 (7 bases). This CDR3 has 17 amino acids. Looked up from germline, CDR1 is DFQATT and CDR2 is SNEGSKA (reference sequence). CDR3 protein: CRLGLAGAGSSYNEQFF. The CDR3 region has the DNA TGCAGATTAGGACTGGCGGGGGCCGGGAGCTCCTACAATGAGCAGTTCTTC.

A few counts support this clonotype. The rearrangement uses TRBV7-2 and TRBJ2-7, with TRBD2 identical over 8 bases. V dropped 1 base and J dropped 6; count of bases not matched to a gene: 8. CDR3 length: 15 amino acids. The germline CDR1 and CDR2 sequences are SGHTA and FQGNSA. The CDR3 nucleotides are TGTGCCAGCAGCTTAGATCGGGGGGGCCTTTTCGAGCAGTACTTC. Residues: CASSLDRGGLFEQYF.

This chain uses TRBV6-2 or TRBV6-3 with TRBJ1-5; TRBD1 matches at 7 bases. Germline V lookup: CDR1 MNHEY, CDR2 SVGEGT. The V gene end was trimmed by 5 bases and the J gene end by 4 bases; junction bases not matched to a gene: 14. CDR3 length equals 17 residues. CDR3 region: CASSTSGTESENQPQHF. CDR3 in DNA: TGTGCCAGCAGTACGTCCGGGACAGAGAGTGAAAATCAGCCCCAGCATTTT.

The gene calls are TRBV27 and TRBJ2-5; 11 bases map to TRBD2. The CDR3 is 14 amino acids. With 11 bases clipped from V and 4 bases from J, the junction kept 9 bases outside the gene matches. Germline CDR1 reads MNHEY; CDR2 reads SMNVEV (reference sequence). CDR3 nucleotides: TGTGCCTCCCGGGAGCTAGCGGGGGGAGAGACCCAGTACTTC. Residues: CASRELAGGETQYF.

The chain carries TRBV7-9 and TRBJ1-1; D gene uncertain. The V and J ends lost 4 bases and 7 bases respectively, with 10 bases between them. The CDR3 length is 12 residues. CDR1 is SEHNR, CDR2 FQNEAQ, per germline (reference sequence). CDR3 protein: CASSSGRNEAFF. In nucleotides, the CDR3 is TGTGCCAGCAGCTCCGGACGGAATGAAGCTTTCTTT.

This clonotype was observed many times. V gene TRBV20-1 combines with J gene TRBJ2-4; TRBD2 matches 10 bases. The CDR3 runs to 16 residues. Trimming took 2 bases from V and 3 from J; bases not matched to a gene: 7. Germline V lookup: CDR1 DFQATT, CDR2 SNEGSKA (reference sequence). For the CDR3, the DNA is TGCAGTGCTAGACCTACCGGGACTAGCGTCAAAAACATTCAGTACTTC. Protein product: CSARPTGTSVKNIQYF.

The table lists this clonotype with a few counts. V and J are TRBV7-3 and TRBJ2-1, with D tentatively TRBD2 (5 bases). The CDR3 sequence is 14 residues long. V gave up 5 bases and J gave up 6 bases, with 14 bases separating them. Germline lookup yields CDR1 SGHTA and CDR2 FQGTGA. The CDR3 nucleotides are TGTGCCAGCAGCCTGATGGGGAGCTCCAATGAGCAGTTCTTC. Translating gives CASSLMGSSNEQFF.

The table lists this clonotype with many counts. The CDR3 reads CASSLGLAAGIDEQFF. The CDR3 coding sequence is TGCGCCAGCAGCTTGGGTCTAGCAGCGGGCATAGATGAGCAGTTCTTC. This chain uses TRBV5-1 with TRBJ2-1, with a possible D match to TRBD2 (6 bases). Germline CDR1 and CDR2: SGHRS and YFSETQ. Trimming stripped 0 bases from V and 8 bases from J, with 18 bases between. The CDR3 length is 16 residues.

This clonotype appeared many times. The chain combines TRBV7-9 with TRBJ2-4, with D maybe TRBD1 (7 bases). CDR3 size: 17 residues. Trimming took off 5 bases at V and 0 bases at J, with 17 bases between the two ends. In germline, CDR1 is SEHNR, CDR2 FQNEAQ (reference sequence). The chain's CDR3 is CASSRRGTDLAKNIQYF. In DNA, the CDR3 is TGTGCCAGCAGCCGGAGGGGGACAGATTTAGCCAAAAACATTCAGTACTTC.

This clonotype appeared many times. The rearrangement links TRBV18 to TRBJ2-7, with 11 bases aligning to TRBD1. V lost 3 bases and J lost 4; bases outside the gene matches: 5. Looked up from germline, CDR1 is KGHSH and CDR2 is LQKENI. The CDR3 consists of 15 residues. The CDR3 is CASSPTGQGVYEQYF. The DNA of the CDR3 is TGTGCCAGCTCACCGACGGGACAGGGGGTATACGAGCAGTACTTC.

The V and J genes are TRBV12-3 or TRBV12-4 and TRBJ2-3; perhaps TRBD1 as D (5 bases). The CDR3 extends over 15 amino acids. The V and J ends lost 5 bases and 3 bases respectively, with 15 bases between them. The CDR3 region is CASSPNLRDTDTQYF. In nucleotides, the CDR3 is TGTGCCAGCAGTCCAAACCTCAGGGATACAGATACGCAGTATTTT.

V and J are TRBV27 and TRBJ1-4, with D unresolved. This CDR3 region has 13 residues. The germline V gene has CDR1 MNHEY and CDR2 SMNVEV (reference sequence). The germline V and J ends were trimmed by 6 bases and 6 bases, with 11 bases remaining between them. The CDR3 here is CASRLGLDEKLFF. The CDR3 region has the DNA TGTGCCAGCAGGCTAGGGTTAGATGAAAAACTGTTTTTT.

The table lists this clonotype with many counts. The rearrangement links TRBV4-3 to TRBJ2-1; D unclear. Germline V gene sequence: CDR1 LGHNA, CDR2 YSLEER. The CDR3 runs to 15 residues. V dropped 0 bases and J dropped 4 bases, with 10 bases sitting between them. The CDR3 nucleotides read TGCGCCAGCAGCCAAGATCTGGCAGTTTACAATGAGCAGTTCTTC. Its protein is CASSQDLAVYNEQFF.

This clonotype has a count of ten or more. The V gene is TRBV12-3 or TRBV12-4, the J gene TRBJ2-3; 12 bases align to TRBD2. The CDR3 has 16 amino acids. J gave up 2 bases and V 5 bases, and 5 bases lay outside the gene matches. The CDR3 DNA follows: TGTGCCAGCAGTCCTCTAGCGGGGGGGCCCACAGATACGCAGTATTTT. Translation: CASSPLAGGPTDTQYF.

The V gene is TRBV29-1, the J gene TRBJ2-5; D might be TRBD2 (5 bases). Germline V CDR1 and CDR2: SQVTM, ANQGSEA. The CDR3 has 11 residues. V lost 3 bases, J lost 5 bases, and 7 bases lay in between. The CDR3 nucleotides read TGCAGCGTTGACGGGGTGGAGACCCAGTACTTC. Protein sequence: CSVDGVETQYF. Variable domain in full (rest from reference TRBV29-1 and TRBJ2-5): SAVISQKPSRDICQRGTSLTIQCQVDSQVTMMFWYRQQPGQSLTLIATANQGSEATYESGFVIDKFPISRPNLTFSTLTVSNMSPEDSSIYLCSVDGVETQYFGPGTRLLVL.

J is TRBJ2-1 and V is TRBV7-8; 9 bases are a match to TRBD2. Germline loops: CDR1 SGHVS, CDR2 FQNEAQ. The ends lost 1 base at V and 9 bases at J; junction bases unmatched: 10. This CDR3 has 16 residues. The CDR3 bases are TGTGCCAGCAGCTTAGAGGTAGGAGGGACTAGCAGTGAGCAGTTCTTC. This codes for CASSLEVGGTSSEQFF.

The chain joins TRBV11-2 to TRBJ2-7; 11 positions agree with TRBD2. The germline V gene has CDR1 SGHAT and CDR2 FQNNGV. The CDR3 spans 15 residues. The V gene end was trimmed by 3 bases and the J gene end by 1 base; junction bases not matched to a gene: 2. The CDR3 DNA follows: TGTGCCAGCAGCTTTAGCGGGGGGGATTCCTACGAGCAGTACTTC. Translated: CASSFSGGDSYEQYF.

In this sample, this clonotype turned up a few times. V usage is TRBV27 and J usage is TRBJ1-4, with D possibly matching TRBD1 (6 bases). V lost 2 bases and J 10 bases, leaving 14 bases between the germline ends. Germline V gives CDR1 MNHEY, CDR2 SMNVEV (reference sequence). This CDR3 has 14 residues. The CDR3 nucleotides read TGTGCCAGCAGTTTACTATCAGGGGTCAGAAAACTGTTTTTT. Its protein is CASSLLSGVRKLFF.

This clonotype was counted many times. The rearrangement links TRBV24-1 to TRBJ2-2, with TRBD2 identical over 8 bases. The V segment lost 1 base and the J segment 5 bases; nucleotides outside the gene matches: 5. There are 16 residues in the CDR3. Germline V CDR1 and CDR2: KGHDR, SFDVKD. The CDR3 loop reads CATSDFSGERTGELFF. The CDR3 DNA follows: TGTGCCACCAGTGATTTTAGCGGGGAAAGAACCGGGGAGCTGTTTTTT.

This chain uses TRBV4-1 with TRBJ2-6; TRBD1 matches 8 bases. The V gene end was trimmed by 1 base and the J gene end by 0 bases; junction bases not matched to a gene: 8. The germline gives CDR1 MGHRA, CDR2 YSYEKL. The CDR3 is 19 amino acids. CDR3 loop: CASSQVRQGFSSGANVLTF. CDR3 nucleotide sequence: TGCGCCAGCAGCCAAGTGCGACAGGGGTTTTCCTCTGGGGCCAACGTCCTGACTTTC.

This clonotype was observed at least ten times. The chain uses TRBV5-1 and TRBJ2-1; TRBD1 matches at 8 bases. In germline, CDR1 is SGHRS, CDR2 YFSETQ. The CDR3 consists of 14 residues. The V gene end was trimmed by 3 bases and the J gene end by 6 bases; junction bases not matched to a gene: 5. The chain's CDR3 is CASSSDRVGNEQFF. The CDR3 coding sequence is TGCGCCAGCAGCTCGGACAGGGTGGGCAATGAGCAGTTCTTC.

In this sample, this clonotype turned up many times. V usage is TRBV27 and J usage is TRBJ1-6; D is unclear. V was clipped by 2 bases and J by 6 bases, with 23 bases between them. This CDR3 contains 19 residues. The germline V gene has CDR1 MNHEY and CDR2 SMNVEV (reference sequence). CDR3 bases: TGTGCCAGCAGTTTAAATCGCTCGGGCAGTCCTAGTCGTAATTCACCCCTCCACTTT. Translating it yields CASSLNRSGSPSRNSPLHF.

The V and J genes are TRBV24-1 and TRBJ2-7, with 7 bases fitting TRBD1. The ends lost 3 bases at V and 0 bases at J; junction bases unmatched: 4. Germline V lookup: CDR1 KGHDR, CDR2 SFDVKD. This CDR3 is 15 amino acids long. DNA of the CDR3: TGTGCCACCAGTGATGGACAGGTAACCTCCTACGAGCAGTACTTC. It encodes CATSDGQVTSYEQYF.

The chain employs TRBV18 and TRBJ2-3, with TRBD1 matching 7 bases. Looked up from germline, CDR1 is KGHSH and CDR2 is LQKENI. V lost 6 bases, J lost 3 bases, and 12 bases stayed unmatched. The CDR3 is 16 amino acids. The DNA for the CDR3 is TGTGCCAGCTCCCTTCGGCCCCCGGACAGGACAGATACGCAGTATTTT. Translation: CASSLRPPDRTDTQYF.

The chain couples TRBV20-1 to TRBJ2-1, with 8 bases fitting TRBD1. The CDR3 covers 14 residues. Germline V lookup: CDR1 DFQATT, CDR2 SNEGSKA (reference sequence). V lost 2 bases and J lost 7; bases outside the gene matches: 7. The CDR3 coding sequence is TGCAGTGCTAGACTTCCAGGGGGCAAGAATGAGCAGTTCTTC. It is translated as CSARLPGGKNEQFF.

This clonotype was detected many times. The chain combines TRBV4-3 with TRBJ1-1; 9 nucleotides align to TRBD1. Germline V CDR1 and CDR2: LGHNA, YSLEER. This CDR3 is 15 amino acids long. V gave up 1 base and J gave up 1 base; unmatched junction bases: 1. CDR3 region: CASSQGTGENTEAFF. As DNA, the CDR3 is TGCGCCAGCAGCCAAGGGACAGGGGAGAACACTGAAGCTTTCTTT.

The J gene is TRBJ1-2, the V gene TRBV20-1; D remains ambiguous. V was pared by 0 bases and J by 6 bases, with 14 bases between. The CDR3 extends over 14 amino acids. Per germline, CDR1 DFQATT and CDR2 SNEGSKA (reference sequence). The CDR3 sequence: CSARDRGPRDGYTF. CDR3 sequence (DNA): TGCAGTGCTAGAGATCGAGGCCCCAGAGATGGCTACACCTTC.

At least ten counts were recorded for this clonotype. The chain recombines TRBV5-1 with TRBJ2-6; the D gene is possibly TRBD1 (6 bases). V was pared by 1 base and J by 2 bases, with 13 bases between. The germline V gene encodes CDR1 SGHRS and CDR2 YFSETQ. The length of the CDR3 is 17 residues. The CDR3 bases are TGCGCCAGCAGCTTGAAGACAGGTCTTCCTGGGGCCAACGTCCTGACTTTC. Encoded protein: CASSLKTGLPGANVLTF.

There are a few counts of this clonotype. The V and J genes are TRBV11-2 and TRBJ2-7; 7 bases agree with TRBD1. The trim removed 6 bases at V and 2 bases at J, leaving 7 bases unmatched. CDR1 SGHAT and CDR2 FQNNGV come from the germline V gene. This CDR3 comprises 14 residues. This CDR3 is CASSQHGTAYEQYF. In DNA, the CDR3 is TGTGCCAGCAGTCAGCATGGGACAGCCTACGAGCAGTACTTC.

The table lists this clonotype with a few counts. The genes are TRBV5-4 and TRBJ2-3; D might be TRBD2 (5 bases). Between the trimmed V and J ends, which lost 3 bases and 6 bases, there was a span of 14 bases. The CDR3 spans 14 residues. Germline V gene lookup returns CDR1 SGHNT and CDR2 YYREEE (reference sequence). As DNA, the CDR3 is TGTGCCAGCAGCTGGGAAAGCGGAGTTGATACGCAGTATTTT. Amino acid sequence: CASSWESGVDTQYF.